The 13 T cell receptor beta chains presented below share a single source sample, sequenced in a study of blood T cell repertoires in COVID-19. The repertoire was sequenced with immunoSEQ multiplex PCR; TCRdb's copy has only in-frame clones and lacks some. The sample includes approximately 400,000 clones, roughly four fifths of them seen just once. Sequencing used PBMCs or T cells enriched from blood (not recorded which). These TCRs come from a woman aged 50 to 65 who had recovered from COVID-19.

V gene TRBV3-1 (or the pseudogene TRBV3-2) combines with J gene TRBJ2-5; 7 nucleotides match TRBD2. This CDR3 has 15 amino acids. Per germline, CDR1 LGHDT and CDR2 YNNKEL (reference sequence). The J segment lost 5 bases and the V segment lost 4 bases, leaving 10 bases of the junction unmatched. This CDR3 is CASSPLIGGVETQYF. The CDR3 DNA is TGTGCCAGCAGCCCCCTTATTGGGGGGGTGGAGACCCAGTACTTC.

J is TRBJ1-1 and V is TRBV6-2 or TRBV6-3; possible D gene TRBD1, 6 bases. From germline, CDR1 is MNHEY and CDR2 SVGEGT. Trimming shortened V by 6 bases and J by 5 bases, and 13 bases separated the two germline ends. This CDR3 has 13 amino acids. In DNA, the CDR3 is TGTGCCAGCAGCACAGGGCTTTGGACTGAAGCTTTCTTT. Protein product: CASSTGLWTEAFF.

The chain links TRBV9 to TRBJ2-5; no definite D call. The CDR3 is made up of 14 amino acids. Per the germline V gene, CDR1 is SGDLS and CDR2 is YYNGEE. The V end lost 1 base, the J end lost 3 bases, and 10 bases lay between the germline ends. Written as DNA, the CDR3 is TGTGCCAGCAGCGTAATAGACTCAGAAGAGACCCAGTACTTC. As protein: CASSVIDSEETQYF.

The V gene is TRBV2, the J gene TRBJ1-2; D is perhaps TRBD1 (5 bases). The CDR3 has 12 residues. V gave up 7 bases and J gave up 5 bases, with 11 bases separating them. Germline V gene data show CDR1 as SNHLY and CDR2 as FYNNEI. The DNA for the CDR3 is TGTGCCAGCAACCGGGCAGGGTATGGCTACACCTTC. This codes for CASNRAGYGYTF.

The rearrangement uses TRBV29-1 and TRBJ2-3, with TRBD2 identical over 9 bases. Trimming at V came to 4 bases and at J to 2 bases, leaving 7 bases not matched to a gene. This CDR3 region has 15 residues. Per germline, CDR1 SQVTM and CDR2 ANQGSEA. The CDR3 nucleotides are TGCAGCGTTGCCCCGACTAGCGGCGCCACAGATACGCAGTATTTT. This encodes CSVAPTSGATDTQYF.

The gene calls are TRBV9 and TRBJ1-6; D gene ambiguous. This CDR3 is 13 amino acids long. Germline V gives CDR1 SGDLS, CDR2 YYNGEE. Trimming removed 0 bases at V and 6 bases at J, with 4 bases between. In nucleotides, the CDR3 is TGTGCCAGCAGCGTAGACTTTAATTCACCCCTCCACTTT. It translates to CASSVDFNSPLHF.

The rearrangement joins TRBV28 to TRBJ1-6; TRBD1 agrees at 9 bases. The germline gives CDR1 MDHEN, CDR2 SYDVKM. V trimming: 6 bases; J trimming: 7 bases; junction bases outside the gene matches: 7. This CDR3 has 15 residues. The CDR3 loop reads CASSKDRGWNSPLHF. Written as DNA, the CDR3 is TGTGCCAGCAGCAAGGACAGGGGATGGAATTCACCCCTCCACTTT.

The rearrangement uses TRBV18 and TRBJ1-6; D is perhaps TRBD1 (6 bases). The CDR3 runs 15 residues. V dropped 3 bases and J dropped 10 bases, with 16 bases sitting between them. Germline-derived CDR1 and CDR2 are KGHSH and LQKENI. The CDR3 nucleotides are TGTGCCAGCTCACCTGGACCTGGGGGCGGCTCACCCCTCCACTTT. Protein product: CASSPGPGGGSPLHF.

The V call is TRBV30, the J call TRBJ1-6, with 7 bases aligning to TRBD1. The CDR3 contains 14 residues. The germline gives CDR1 GTSNPN, CDR2 SVGIG (reference sequence). Trimming at V came to 4 bases and at J to 5 bases, leaving 5 bases not matched to a gene. CDR3 in DNA: TGTGCCTGGACCCCCGGGACAGATAATTCACCCCTCCACTTT. Translated: CAWTPGTDNSPLHF.

The chain joins TRBV24-1 to TRBJ2-3; TRBD2 is a possible D gene (6 bases). Germline V gene lookup returns CDR1 KGHDR and CDR2 SFDVKD. Trimming removed 6 bases from V and 2 bases from J, with 17 bases in between. This CDR3 contains 16 residues. The CDR3 DNA reads TGTGCCACCAGTTCGGGCCGGGAGATCTACACAGATACGCAGTATTTT. It translates to CATSSGREIYTDTQYF.

The rearrangement uses TRBV7-2 and TRBJ1-2; 9 bases are a match to TRBD1. Germline values: CDR1 SGHTA, CDR2 FQGNSA. J lost 4 bases, V lost 5 bases, and 5 bases had no gene match. This CDR3 contains 14 residues. The CDR3 DNA is TGTGCCAGCAGCATCGGGACAGGGTCCTATGGCTACACCTTC. The encoded protein is CASSIGTGSYGYTF.

This clone has only a few counts. The rearrangement joins TRBV6-4 to TRBJ1-5; 7 bases map to TRBD1. This CDR3 contains 15 residues. Germline V gene data show CDR1 as MRHNA and CDR2 as SNTAGT. V lost 6 bases to trimming and J lost 0 bases; unmatched junction nucleotides: 5. CDR3 region: CASSPNRGSNQPQHF. CDR3 in DNA: TGTGCCAGCAGCCCGAACAGGGGTAGCAATCAGCCCCAGCATTTT.

This chain uses TRBV3-1 (or the pseudogene TRBV3-2) with TRBJ2-1, with 7 bases lining up with TRBD2. Trimming removed 1 base from V and 4 bases from J; junction bases left unmatched: 16. The germline CDR1 and CDR2 sequences are LGHDT and YNNKEL (reference sequence). The CDR3 consists of 19 residues. The CDR3 here is CASSQGGWASGRVYNEQFF. The CDR3 nucleotides are TGTGCCAGCAGCCAAGGGGGATGGGCTAGCGGACGGGTTTACAATGAGCAGTTCTTC.